The 25 T cell receptor beta chains listed next were all sequenced from one sample in a study of blood T cell repertoires in COVID-19. Method: immunoSEQ multiplex PCR; TCRdb's copy keeps in-frame clones and lacks some. Of about 270,000 clones listed, roughly 86% are singletons. Sequences were obtained from peripheral blood. The source of these receptors is a woman between 55 and 75 years old who had recovered from COVID-19.

The chain combines TRBV9 with TRBJ2-3; 10 bases map to TRBD2. After removal of 0 bases from V and 2 bases from J, the junction contained 6 bases not matched to a gene. In germline, CDR1 is SGDLS, CDR2 YYNGEE. This CDR3 spans 17 amino acids. This chain's CDR3 is CASSVGGSGGLTDTQYF. In DNA, the CDR3 is TGTGCCAGCAGCGTAGGAGGTAGCGGGGGGCTCACAGATACGCAGTATTTT. Looking up the rest from reference TRBV9 and TRBJ2-3 gives the full variable domain: DSGVTQTPKHLITATGQRVTLRCSPRSGDLSVYWYQQSLDQGLQFLIQYYNGEERAKGNILERFSAQQFPDLHSELNLSSLELGDSALYFCASSVGGSGGLTDTQYFGPGTRLTVL.

This clone was seen a single time. The J gene is TRBJ1-6, the V gene TRBV7-2, with TRBD1 matching 7 bases. The CDR3 loop spans 15 amino acids. Looked up from germline, CDR1 is SGHTA and CDR2 is FQGNSA. With V trimmed by 5 bases and J by 10 bases, 11 bases remained unmatched. CDR3 in DNA: TGTGCCAGCAGCCAAATGACAGGGAAAGGCTCACCCCTCCACTTT. This gives the protein CASSQMTGKGSPLHF. Drawing the rest from reference TRBV7-2 and TRBJ1-6, the complete variable domain is GAGVSQSPSNKVTEKGKDVELRCDPISGHTALYWYRQSLGQGLEFLIYFQGNSAPDKSGLPSDRFSAERTGGSVSTLTIQRTQQEDSAVYLCASSQMTGKGSPLHFGNGTRLTVT.

The chain joins TRBV10-3 to TRBJ1-1, with D unclear. The CDR3 has 12 residues. Germline CDR1 ENHRY, CDR2 SYGVKD. The ends were cut back, 6 bases at V and 4 bases at J, with 9 bases in the middle. Here the CDR3 reads CAISLTGTEAFF. The CDR3 bases are TGTGCCATCAGCCTGACTGGCACTGAAGCTTTCTTT.

This chain uses TRBV6-1 with TRBJ1-4; no clear D gene. Trimming removed 5 bases at V and 7 bases at J, with 8 bases between. Germline CDR1 and CDR2: MNHNS and SASEGT. CDR3 length: 12 residues. The CDR3 loop reads CASSYSSEKLFF. CDR3 sequence (DNA): TGTGCCAGCAGTTATTCTTCTGAAAAACTGTTTTTT.

The chain combines TRBV10-3 with TRBJ1-3; possibly TRBD1 for D (6 bases). This CDR3 is 16 amino acids long. CDR1 is ENHRY and CDR2 is SYGVKD in the germline V gene. Trimming cost V 3 bases and J 3 bases, with 15 bases left between them. CDR3 amino acids: CAISDLDSRLGNTIYF. CDR3 DNA: TGTGCCATCAGTGATCTGGACAGTCGACTTGGAAACACCATATATTTT.

The V and J genes are TRBV18 and TRBJ2-7, with 12 bases that match TRBD2. Germline CDR1 KGHSH, CDR2 LQKENI. The CDR3 contains 14 residues. V lost 7 bases and J lost 5; bases outside the gene matches: 6. Written as DNA, the CDR3 is TGTGCCAGCTTTCTAGCGGGGGGGCCTGACGAGCAGTACTTC. Translation gives CASFLAGGPDEQYF.

This clone was recorded only once. This rearrangement joins TRBV6-5 to TRBJ1-2; D may be TRBD1 (6 bases). Germline CDR1 MNHEY, CDR2 SVGAGI. The V and J ends lost 5 bases and 8 bases respectively, with 18 bases between them. This CDR3 is built from 14 residues. Written as DNA, the CDR3 is TGTGCCAGCAGTAATACCGGGACATTTCGGGGCTACACCTTC. Translating gives CASSNTGTFRGYTF.

This clone was recorded once. V gene TRBV28 combines with J gene TRBJ2-5; 10 nucleotides match TRBD1. With V trimmed by 4 bases and J by 5 bases, 7 bases remained unmatched. In germline, CDR1 is MDHEN, CDR2 SYDVKM. There are 15 residues in the CDR3. The CDR3 bases are TGTGCCAGCAGTTCAAGACAGGGGGCAGGGGAGACCCAGTACTTC. Translating it yields CASSSRQGAGETQYF. Drawing the rest from reference TRBV28 and TRBJ2-5, the complete variable domain is DVKVTQSSRYLVKRTGEKVFLECVQDMDHENMFWYRQDPGLGLRLIYFSYDVKMKEKGDIPEGYSVSREKKERFSLILESASTNQTSMYLCASSSRQGAGETQYFGPGTRLLVL.

On this clone itself: The sample holds other DNA sequences that translate to the same CDR3. The rearrangement joins TRBV29-1 to TRBJ1-3; tentatively, D is TRBD1 (5 bases). In germline, CDR1 is SQVTM, CDR2 ANQGSEA. CDR3 length: 13 residues. Between the trimmed V and J ends, which lost 2 bases and 0 bases, there was a span of 5 bases. The CDR3 loop is CSVERGSGNTIYF. DNA of the CDR3: TGCAGCGTTGAAAGGGGCTCTGGAAACACCATATATTTT. The full variable domain, in which reference TRBV29-1 and TRBJ1-3 provide the parts outside the CDR3, is SAVISQKPSRDICQRGTSLTIQCQVDSQVTMMFWYRQQPGQSLTLIATANQGSEATYESGFVIDKFPISRPNLTFSTLTVSNMSPEDSSIYLCSVERGSGNTIYFGEGSWLTVV.

The J gene is TRBJ2-1, the V gene TRBV27; D possibly corresponds to TRBD2 (6 bases). Per germline, CDR1 MNHEY and CDR2 SMNVEV (reference sequence). The CDR3 consists of 15 residues. V was shortened by 3 bases and J by 9 bases, with 18 bases between the two germline ends. CDR3 DNA: TGTGCCAGCAGTTTCTCCCTTTCGCGGGGAGGTGAGCAGTTCTTC. Translation gives CASSFSLSRGGEQFF.

This clone has more than one count but fewer than ten. The V and J genes are TRBV5-1 and TRBJ2-3; perhaps TRBD1 as D (6 bases). Per germline, CDR1 SGHRS and CDR2 YFSETQ. This CDR3 comprises 13 residues. Trimming left V 7 bases short and J 3 bases short, with 12 bases between. The CDR3 sequence is CASHRDRTDTQYF. The CDR3 bases are TGCGCCAGCCACAGGGACCGGACAGATACGCAGTATTTT.

This sequence joins TRBV5-1 and TRBJ2-7; TRBD2 might be the D (5 bases). V was trimmed by 5 bases and J by 1 base, leaving 10 bases between them. CDR3 size: 13 residues. Germline V gene sequence: CDR1 SGHRS, CDR2 YFSETQ. CDR3 bases: TGCGCCAGCAGTTCTACTAGTTCCTACGAGCAGTACTTC. The encoded protein is CASSSTSSYEQYF. The variable domain in full, with the rest retrieved from reference TRBV5-1 and TRBJ2-7, is KAGVTQTPRYLIKTRGQQVTLSCSPISGHRSVSWYQQTPGQGLQFLFEYFSETQRNKGNFPGRFSGRQFSNSRSEMNVSTLELGDSALYLCASSSTSSYEQYFGPGTRLTVT.

The chain links TRBV5-1 to TRBJ1-4; TRBD1 might be the D (6 bases). Germline-derived CDR1 and CDR2 are SGHRS and YFSETQ. The CDR3 runs to 15 residues. The V gene lost 1 base and the J gene lost 6 bases, with 13 bases spanning the gap. CDR3 region: CASSLRGFLDEKLFF. For the CDR3, the DNA is TGCGCCAGCAGCTTGAGGGGGTTCTTGGATGAAAAACTGTTTTTT. The whole variable domain, remainder taken from reference TRBV5-1 and TRBJ1-4, is KAGVTQTPRYLIKTRGQQVTLSCSPISGHRSVSWYQQTPGQGLQFLFEYFSETQRNKGNFPGRFSGRQFSNSRSEMNVSTLELGDSALYLCASSLRGFLDEKLFFGSGTQLSVL.

This clone has a handful of counts. This chain joins TRBV18 and TRBJ1-5; D may be TRBD1 (6 bases). Germline V gene data show CDR1 as KGHSH and CDR2 as LQKENI. The V end lost 3 bases, the J end lost 1 base, and 16 bases lay between the germline ends. CDR3 length: 17 amino acids. The CDR3 is CASSPSGAGYSNQPQHF. CDR3 bases: TGTGCCAGCTCACCGTCAGGGGCCGGGTACAGCAATCAGCCCCAGCATTTT.

The rearrangement uses TRBV6-5 and TRBJ1-3; D is unresolved. Trimming cost V 4 bases and J 4 bases, with 5 bases left between them. The CDR3 runs to 12 residues. Looked up from germline, CDR1 is MNHEY and CDR2 is SVGAGI. In nucleotides, the CDR3 is TGTGCCAGCAGTTCGCAGGGAAACACCATATATTTT. Protein product: CASSSQGNTIYF.

V is TRBV18 and J is TRBJ2-7; 8 nucleotides line up with TRBD1. This CDR3 is built from 13 residues. The V gene's germline CDR1 is KGHSH and CDR2 LQKENI. After removal of 5 bases from V and 5 bases from J, the junction contained 5 bases not matched to a gene. The CDR3 sequence is CASSGQGENEQYF. The CDR3 DNA sequence: TGTGCCAGCTCAGGACAGGGAGAGAACGAGCAGTACTTC.

In this sample, this clone turned up once. The gene calls are TRBV14 and TRBJ2-3; 9 nucleotides match TRBD2. The V gene's germline CDR1 is SGHDN and CDR2 FVKESK. The CDR3 contains 15 residues. The V and J ends lost 4 bases and 3 bases, in that order; junction bases with no gene match: 5. The CDR3 DNA is TGTGCCAGCAGCCGCGGGGGGGTGCAAACAGATACGCAGTATTTT. It specifies CASSRGGVQTDTQYF.

This rearrangement joins TRBV10-3 to TRBJ2-6; no clear D gene. V was pared by 10 bases and J by 0 bases, with 19 bases between. Germline V gene sequence: CDR1 ENHRY, CDR2 SYGVKD. This CDR3 comprises 17 residues. CDR3 in amino acids: CATGPVNPRSGANVLTF. In DNA form, the CDR3 reads TGTGCCACAGGTCCGGTCAACCCGCGCTCTGGGGCCAACGTCCTGACTTTC.

The chain is built from TRBV9 and TRBJ2-3; no definite D call. V was pared by 4 bases and J by 6 bases, with 6 bases between. The V gene's germline CDR1 is SGDLS and CDR2 YYNGEE. The CDR3 totals 11 residues. The chain's CDR3 is CASSSMDTQYF. DNA of the CDR3: TGTGCCAGCAGCTCTATGGATACGCAGTATTTT.

The sample holds one count of this clone. V gene TRBV4-1 combines with J gene TRBJ2-7; D gene uncertain. Germline lookup yields CDR1 MGHRA and CDR2 YSYEKL. The CDR3 is 13 residues long. Deletions cut 0 bases from V and 4 bases from J, with 7 bases between. The CDR3 DNA sequence: TGCGCCAGCAGCCAAGATTTTTTATACGAGCAGTACTTC. Encoded protein: CASSQDFLYEQYF.

This rearrangement joins TRBV4-3 to TRBJ2-6, with D possibly TRBD1 on 5 matching bases. The CDR3 is made up of 16 amino acids. The germline V and J ends were trimmed by 2 bases and 3 bases, with 11 bases remaining between them. Germline V CDR1 and CDR2: LGHNA, YSLEER. The CDR3 DNA is TGCGCCAGCAGCCAAAGCAGGGTAGGTGGGGCCAACGTCCTGACTTTC. Translated: CASSQSRVGGANVLTF.

A single count supports this clone. The CDR3 does not end in the conserved phenylalanine or tryptophan, so this is likely a read error. The chain couples TRBV6-2 or TRBV6-3 to TRBJ2-3; 9 bases line up with TRBD1. This CDR3 is 13 amino acids long. Per the germline V gene, CDR1 is MNHEY and CDR2 is SVGEGT. The J segment lost 9 bases and the V segment lost 2 bases, leaving 3 bases of the junction unmatched. CDR3 sequence: CASSYLTGGTQYL. The CDR3 DNA is TGTGCCAGCAGTTACCTCACAGGGGGCACGCAGTATCTT.

The gene calls are TRBV11-2 and TRBJ1-3; TRBD1 aligns across 8 bases. There are 14 residues in the CDR3. Germline CDR1 reads SGHAT; CDR2 reads FQNNGV. The V gene end was trimmed by 5 bases and the J gene end by 7 bases; junction bases not matched to a gene: 7. CDR3 in DNA: TGTGCCAGCAGCCTGACAGGGGCAGGGAACACCATATATTTT. Protein sequence: CASSLTGAGNTIYF.

J is TRBJ2-7 and V is TRBV3-1 (or the pseudogene TRBV3-2); the D is unclear. The germline V gene encodes CDR1 LGHDT and CDR2 YNNKEL (reference sequence). The length of the CDR3 is 13 residues. Trimming left V 0 bases short and J 4 bases short, with 7 bases between. DNA of the CDR3: TGTGCCAGCAGCCAAGATCCTAGGTACGAGCAGTACTTC. Translation gives CASSQDPRYEQYF.

This chain links TRBV11-2 with TRBJ1-1; 10 bases fit TRBD1. The germline gives CDR1 SGHAT, CDR2 FQNNGV. This CDR3 has 16 residues. The V gene end was trimmed by 5 bases and the J gene end by 3 bases; junction bases not matched to a gene: 9. The CDR3 DNA reads TGTGCCAGCAGCCCCGGGACAGGGGTGATGTACACTGAAGCTTTCTTT. It translates to CASSPGTGVMYTEAFF. Combining the CDR3 with reference TRBV11-2 and TRBJ1-1 gives the whole variable domain EAGVAQSPRYKIIEKRQSVAFWCNPISGHATLYWYQQILGQGPKLLIQFQNNGVVDDSQLPKDRFSAERLKGVDSTLKIQPAKLEDSAVYLCASSPGTGVMYTEAFFGQGTRLTVV.